This T cell receptor (beta chain) was captured by sequencing in a study of identical twins. TCRdb ran MiXCR on the 5' RACE reads and lists one entry per CDR3 protein. Among around 450,000 distinct CDR3 sequences listed, approximately 15% were seen once. This clonotype was seen only a few times. With 0 bases clipped from V and 8 bases from J, the junction kept 9 bases outside the gene matches. This CDR3 is built from 16 residues. In germline, CDR1 is LNHNV, CDR2 YYDKDF (reference sequence). These data are also associated with another study on yellow fever vaccine responses in identical twins. That study reports: A vaccine T cell response that seemed partly convergent and partly personalized was reported in twins.

The source material was CD4+ T cells sorted from blood. The origin of this receptor is a young woman in good health. The chain employs TRBV15 and TRBJ2-1; TRBD2 aligns across 8 bases. The DNA for the CDR3 is TGTGCCACCAGCAGAGATAGGACTAGCAAGTCGGATGAGCAGTTCTTC. Amino acid sequence: CATSRDRTSKSDEQFF.